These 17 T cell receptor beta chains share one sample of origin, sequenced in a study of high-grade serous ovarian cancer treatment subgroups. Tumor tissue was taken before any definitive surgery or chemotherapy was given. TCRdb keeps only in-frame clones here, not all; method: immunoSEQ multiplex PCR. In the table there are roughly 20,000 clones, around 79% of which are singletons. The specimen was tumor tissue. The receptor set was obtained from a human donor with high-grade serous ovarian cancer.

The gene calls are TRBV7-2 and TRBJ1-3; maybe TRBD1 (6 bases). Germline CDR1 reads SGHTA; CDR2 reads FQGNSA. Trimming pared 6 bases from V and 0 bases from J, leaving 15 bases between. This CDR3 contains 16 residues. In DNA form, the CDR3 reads TGTGCCAGCAGTGACAGGCGGAAGAGCTCTGGAAACACCATATATTTT. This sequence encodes CASSDRRKSSGNTIYF. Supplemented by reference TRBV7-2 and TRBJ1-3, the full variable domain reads GAGVSQSPSNKVTEKGKDVELRCDPISGHTALYWYRQSLGQGLEFLIYFQGNSAPDKSGLPSDRFSAERTGGSVSTLTIQRTQQEDSAVYLCASSDRRKSSGNTIYFGEGSWLTVV.

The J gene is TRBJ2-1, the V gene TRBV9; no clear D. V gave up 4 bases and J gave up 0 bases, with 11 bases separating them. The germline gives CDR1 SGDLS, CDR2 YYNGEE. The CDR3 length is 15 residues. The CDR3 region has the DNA TGTGCCAGCAGCCCTAGATTCAGCTCCTACAATGAGCAGTTCTTC. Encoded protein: CASSPRFSSYNEQFF.

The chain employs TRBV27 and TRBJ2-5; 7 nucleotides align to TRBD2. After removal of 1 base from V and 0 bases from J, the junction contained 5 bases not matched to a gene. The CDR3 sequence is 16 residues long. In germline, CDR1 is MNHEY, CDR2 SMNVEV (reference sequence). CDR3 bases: TGTGCCAGCAGTTTATTGGCTAGCGGAGACCAAGAGACCCAGTACTTC. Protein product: CASSLLASGDQETQYF.

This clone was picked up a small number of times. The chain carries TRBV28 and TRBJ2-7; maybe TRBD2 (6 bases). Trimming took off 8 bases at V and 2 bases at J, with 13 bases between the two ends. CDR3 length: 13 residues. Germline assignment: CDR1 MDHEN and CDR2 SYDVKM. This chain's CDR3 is CASRPEGPYEQYF. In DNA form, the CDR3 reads TGTGCCAGCCGGCCGGAGGGCCCCTACGAGCAGTACTTC.

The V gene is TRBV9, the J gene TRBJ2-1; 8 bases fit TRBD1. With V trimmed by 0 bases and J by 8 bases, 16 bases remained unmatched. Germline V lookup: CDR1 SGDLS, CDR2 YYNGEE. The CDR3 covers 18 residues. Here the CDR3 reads CASSVALLLNWGQDEQFF. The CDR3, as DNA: TGTGCCAGCAGCGTAGCTCTGCTTCTCAATTGGGGACAGGATGAGCAGTTCTTC.

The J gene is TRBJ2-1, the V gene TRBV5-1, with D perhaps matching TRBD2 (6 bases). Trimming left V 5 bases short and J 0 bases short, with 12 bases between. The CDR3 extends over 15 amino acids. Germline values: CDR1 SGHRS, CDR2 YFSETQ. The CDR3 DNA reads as TGCGCCAGCAGTCTACTAGCAGACTCCTACAATGAGCAGTTCTTC. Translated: CASSLLADSYNEQFF.

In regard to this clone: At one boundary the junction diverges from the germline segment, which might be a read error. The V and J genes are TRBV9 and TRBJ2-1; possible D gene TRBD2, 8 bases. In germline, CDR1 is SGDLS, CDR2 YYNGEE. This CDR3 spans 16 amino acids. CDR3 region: CASSLAGGQSFNEQFF. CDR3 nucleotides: TGTGCCAGCAGCCTCGCGGGGGGACAGTCCTTCAATGAGCAGTTCTTC.

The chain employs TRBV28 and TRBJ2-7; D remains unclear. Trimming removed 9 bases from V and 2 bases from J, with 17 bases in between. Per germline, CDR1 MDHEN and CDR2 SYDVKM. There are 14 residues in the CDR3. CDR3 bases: TGTGCCAGTACTGCCCCTACGGCCCCCTACGAGCAGTACTTC. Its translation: CASTAPTAPYEQYF. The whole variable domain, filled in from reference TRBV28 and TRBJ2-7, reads DVKVTQSSRYLVKRTGEKVFLECVQDMDHENMFWYRQDPGLGLRLIYFSYDVKMKEKGDIPEGYSVSREKKERFSLILESASTNQTSMYLCASTAPTAPYEQYFGPGTRLTVT.

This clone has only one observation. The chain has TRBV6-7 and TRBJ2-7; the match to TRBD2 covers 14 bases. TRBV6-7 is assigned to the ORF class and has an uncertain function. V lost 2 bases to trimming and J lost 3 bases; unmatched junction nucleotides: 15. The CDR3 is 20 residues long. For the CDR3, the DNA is TGTGCCAGCAGTTACAGTTGGGGGGGACTAGCGGGAGAAAGGTTCTACGAGCAGTACTTC. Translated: CASSYSWGGLAGERFYEQYF.

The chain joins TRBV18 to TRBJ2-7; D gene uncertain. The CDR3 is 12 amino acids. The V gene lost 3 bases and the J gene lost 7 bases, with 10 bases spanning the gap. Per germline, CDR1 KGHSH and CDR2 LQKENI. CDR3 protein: CASSPIQEEQYF. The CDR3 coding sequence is TGTGCCAGCTCACCTATCCAAGAGGAGCAGTACTTC.

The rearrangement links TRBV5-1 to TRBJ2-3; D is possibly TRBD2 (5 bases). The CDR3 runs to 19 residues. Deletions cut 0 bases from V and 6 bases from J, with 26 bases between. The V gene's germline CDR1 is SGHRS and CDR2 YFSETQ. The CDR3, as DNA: TGCGCCAGCAGCTTGGTGGGTAAGGCTCGGGGAGCCACGGAGGATACGCAGTATTTT. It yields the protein CASSLVGKARGATEDTQYF. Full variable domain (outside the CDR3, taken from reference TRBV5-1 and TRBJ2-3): KAGVTQTPRYLIKTRGQQVTLSCSPISGHRSVSWYQQTPGQGLQFLFEYFSETQRNKGNFPGRFSGRQFSNSRSEMNVSTLELGDSALYLCASSLVGKARGATEDTQYFGPGTRLTVL.

The CDR3 region has the DNA TGTGCCAGCAGCCTCGGGACTAGCGGGAGAATAGGCAATGAGCAGTTCTTC. Amino acid sequence: CASSLGTSGRIGNEQFF. The chain links TRBV4-2 to TRBJ2-1; 14 nucleotides match TRBD2. The J segment lost 6 bases and the V segment lost 4 bases, leaving 8 bases of the junction unmatched. The CDR3 extends over 17 amino acids. Germline values: CDR1 LGHNA, CDR2 YNFKEQ.

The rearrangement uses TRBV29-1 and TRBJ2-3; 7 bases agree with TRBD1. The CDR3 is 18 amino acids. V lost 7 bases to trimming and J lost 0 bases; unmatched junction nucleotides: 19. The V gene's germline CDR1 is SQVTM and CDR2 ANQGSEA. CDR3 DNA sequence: TGCAGCGCGAGATCATTCTCTTCGGGACAGAGGAGCACAGATACGCAGTATTTT. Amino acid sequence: CSARSFSSGQRSTDTQYF.

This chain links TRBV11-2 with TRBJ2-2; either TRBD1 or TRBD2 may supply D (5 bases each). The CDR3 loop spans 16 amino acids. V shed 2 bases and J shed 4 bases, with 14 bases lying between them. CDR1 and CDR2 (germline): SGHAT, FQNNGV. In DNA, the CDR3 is TGTGCCAGCAGCTTAATAAGGCTGAGGGGCACCGGGGAGCTGTTTTTT. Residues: CASSLIRLRGTGELFF.

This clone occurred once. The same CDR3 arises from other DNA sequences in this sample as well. The CDR3, as DNA: TGCGCCAGCAGCCAAGAAGGTGGGACAGGGGCCAACGTCCTGACTTTC. It codes for CASSQEGGTGANVLTF. The chain employs TRBV4-3 and TRBJ2-6; D is possibly TRBD1 (6 bases). This CDR3 region has 16 residues. V was trimmed by 0 bases and J by 4 bases, leaving 10 bases between them. Germline-derived CDR1 and CDR2 are LGHNA and YSLEER.

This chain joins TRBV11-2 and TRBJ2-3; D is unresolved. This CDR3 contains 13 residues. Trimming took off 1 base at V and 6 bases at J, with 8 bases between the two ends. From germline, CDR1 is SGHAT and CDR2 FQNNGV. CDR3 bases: TGTGCCAGCAGCTTAGGCCGATGGGATACGCAGTATTTT. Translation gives CASSLGRWDTQYF.

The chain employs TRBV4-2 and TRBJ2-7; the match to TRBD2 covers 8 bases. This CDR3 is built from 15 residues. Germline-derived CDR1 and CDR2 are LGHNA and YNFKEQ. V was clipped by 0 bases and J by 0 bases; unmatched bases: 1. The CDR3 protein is CASSQESGSSYEQYF. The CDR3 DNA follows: TGTGCCAGCAGCCAAGAAAGCGGGAGCTCCTACGAGCAGTACTTC.